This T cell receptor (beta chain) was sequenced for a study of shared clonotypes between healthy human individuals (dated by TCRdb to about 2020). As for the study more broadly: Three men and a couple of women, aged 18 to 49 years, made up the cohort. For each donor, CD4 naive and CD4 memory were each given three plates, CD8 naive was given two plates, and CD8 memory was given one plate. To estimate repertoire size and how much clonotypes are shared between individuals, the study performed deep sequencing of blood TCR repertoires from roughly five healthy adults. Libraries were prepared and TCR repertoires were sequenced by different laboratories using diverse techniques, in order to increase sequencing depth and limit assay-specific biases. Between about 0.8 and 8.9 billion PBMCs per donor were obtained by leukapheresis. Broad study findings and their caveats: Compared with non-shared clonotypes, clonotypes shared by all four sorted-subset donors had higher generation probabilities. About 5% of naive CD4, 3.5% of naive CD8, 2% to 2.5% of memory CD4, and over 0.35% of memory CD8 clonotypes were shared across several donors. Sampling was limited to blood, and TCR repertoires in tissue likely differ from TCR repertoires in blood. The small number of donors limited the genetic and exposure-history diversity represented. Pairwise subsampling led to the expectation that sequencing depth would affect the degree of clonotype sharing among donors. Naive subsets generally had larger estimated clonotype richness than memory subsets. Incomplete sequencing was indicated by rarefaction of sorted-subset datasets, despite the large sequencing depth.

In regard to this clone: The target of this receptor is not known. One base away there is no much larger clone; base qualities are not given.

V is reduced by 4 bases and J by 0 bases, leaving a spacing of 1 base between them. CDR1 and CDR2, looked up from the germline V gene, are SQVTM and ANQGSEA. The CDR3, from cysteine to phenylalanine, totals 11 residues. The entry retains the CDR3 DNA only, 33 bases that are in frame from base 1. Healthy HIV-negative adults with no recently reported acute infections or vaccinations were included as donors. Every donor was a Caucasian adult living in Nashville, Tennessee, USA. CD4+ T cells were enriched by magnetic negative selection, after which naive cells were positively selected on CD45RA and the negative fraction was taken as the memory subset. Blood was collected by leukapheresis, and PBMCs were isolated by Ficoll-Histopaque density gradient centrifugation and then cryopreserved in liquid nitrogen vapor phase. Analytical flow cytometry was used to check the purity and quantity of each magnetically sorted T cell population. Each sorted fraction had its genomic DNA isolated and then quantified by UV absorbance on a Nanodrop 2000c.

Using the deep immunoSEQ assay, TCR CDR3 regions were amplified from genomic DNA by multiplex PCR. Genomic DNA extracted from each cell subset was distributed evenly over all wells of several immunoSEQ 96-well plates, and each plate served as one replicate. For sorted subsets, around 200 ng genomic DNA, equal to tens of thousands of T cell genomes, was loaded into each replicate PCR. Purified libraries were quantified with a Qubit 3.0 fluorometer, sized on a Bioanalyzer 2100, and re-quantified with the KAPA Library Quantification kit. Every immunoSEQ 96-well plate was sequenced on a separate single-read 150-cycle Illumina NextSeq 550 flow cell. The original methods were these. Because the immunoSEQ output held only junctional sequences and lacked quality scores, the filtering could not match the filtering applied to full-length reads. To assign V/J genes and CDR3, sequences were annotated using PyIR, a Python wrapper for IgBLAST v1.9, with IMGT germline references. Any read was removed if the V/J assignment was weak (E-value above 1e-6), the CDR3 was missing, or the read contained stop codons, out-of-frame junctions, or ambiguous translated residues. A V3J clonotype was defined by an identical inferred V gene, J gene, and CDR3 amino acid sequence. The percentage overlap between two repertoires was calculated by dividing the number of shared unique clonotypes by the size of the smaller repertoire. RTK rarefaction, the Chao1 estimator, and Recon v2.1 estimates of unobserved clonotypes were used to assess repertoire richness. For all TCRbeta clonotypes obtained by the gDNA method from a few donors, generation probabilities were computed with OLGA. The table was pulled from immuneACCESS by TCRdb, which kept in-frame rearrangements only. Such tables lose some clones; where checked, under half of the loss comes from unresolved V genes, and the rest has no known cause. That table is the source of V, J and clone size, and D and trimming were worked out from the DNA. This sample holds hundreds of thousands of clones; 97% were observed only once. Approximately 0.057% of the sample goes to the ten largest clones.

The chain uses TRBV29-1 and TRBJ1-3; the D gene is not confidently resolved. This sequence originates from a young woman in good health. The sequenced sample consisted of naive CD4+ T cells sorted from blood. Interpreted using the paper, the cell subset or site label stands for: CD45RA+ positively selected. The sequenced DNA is TGCAGCGTTGTCTCTGGAAACACCATATATTTT. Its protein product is CSVVSGNTIYF.